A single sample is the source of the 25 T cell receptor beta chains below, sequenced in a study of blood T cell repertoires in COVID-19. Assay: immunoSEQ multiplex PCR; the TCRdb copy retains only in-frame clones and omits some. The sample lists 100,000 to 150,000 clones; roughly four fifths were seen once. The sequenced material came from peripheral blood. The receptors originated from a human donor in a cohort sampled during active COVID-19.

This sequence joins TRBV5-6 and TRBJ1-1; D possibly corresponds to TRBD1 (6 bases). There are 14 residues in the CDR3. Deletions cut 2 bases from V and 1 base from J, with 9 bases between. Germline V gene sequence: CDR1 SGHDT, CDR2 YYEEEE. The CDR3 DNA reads TGTGCCAGCAGCTTCCCAGGGGAGAACACTGAAGCTTTCTTT. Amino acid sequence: CASSFPGENTEAFF. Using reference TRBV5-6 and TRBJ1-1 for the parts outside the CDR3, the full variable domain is DAGVTQSPTHLIKTRGQQVTLRCSPKSGHDTVSWYQQALGQGPQFIFQYYEEEERQRGNFPDRFSGHQFPNYSSELNVNALLLGDSALYLCASSFPGENTEAFFGQGTRLTVV.

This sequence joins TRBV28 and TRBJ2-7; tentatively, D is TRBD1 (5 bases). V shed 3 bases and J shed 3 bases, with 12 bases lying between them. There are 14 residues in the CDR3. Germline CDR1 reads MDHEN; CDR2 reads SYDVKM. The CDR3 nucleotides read TGTGCCAGCAGTTTTTCCAGGGTGAACTACGAGCAGTACTTC. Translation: CASSFSRVNYEQYF.

CDR3 sequence reads: CASSIILGQDYGYTF. The CDR3 region has the DNA TGTGCCAGTAGTATTATATTGGGACAGGACTATGGCTACACCTTC. The V call is TRBV19, the J call TRBJ1-2, with 8 bases that match TRBD1. Germline loops: CDR1 LNHDA, CDR2 SQIVND (reference sequence). CDR3 length: 15 amino acids. With V trimmed by 3 bases and J by 3 bases, 6 bases remained unmatched.

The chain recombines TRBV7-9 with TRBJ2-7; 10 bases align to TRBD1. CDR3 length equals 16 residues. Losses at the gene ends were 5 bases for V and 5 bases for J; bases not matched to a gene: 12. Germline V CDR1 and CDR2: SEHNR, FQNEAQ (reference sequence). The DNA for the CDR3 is TGTGCCAGCAGCCCGCAGAGAGGACAGGGGGAAGACGAGCAGTACTTC. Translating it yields CASSPQRGQGEDEQYF.

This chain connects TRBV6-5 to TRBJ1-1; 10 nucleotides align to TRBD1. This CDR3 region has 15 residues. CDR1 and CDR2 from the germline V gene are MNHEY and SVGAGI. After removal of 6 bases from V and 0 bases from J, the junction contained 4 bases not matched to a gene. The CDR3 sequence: CASRQGTGVNTEAFF. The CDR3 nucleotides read TGTGCCAGCAGACAAGGGACAGGGGTGAACACTGAAGCTTTCTTT.

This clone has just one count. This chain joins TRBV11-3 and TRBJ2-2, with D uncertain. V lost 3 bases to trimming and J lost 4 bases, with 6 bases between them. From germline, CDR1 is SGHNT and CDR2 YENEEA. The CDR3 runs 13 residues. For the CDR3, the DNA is TGTGCCAGCAGCTTTACGAGCACCGGGGAGCTGTTTTTT. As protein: CASSFTSTGELFF.

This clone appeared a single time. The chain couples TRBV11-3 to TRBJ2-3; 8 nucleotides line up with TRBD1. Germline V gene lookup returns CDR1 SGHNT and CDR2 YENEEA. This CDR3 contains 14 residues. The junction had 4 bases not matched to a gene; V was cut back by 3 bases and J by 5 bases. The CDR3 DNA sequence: TGTGCCAGCAGCTTGACAGGGGTAGAAGATACGCAGTATTTT. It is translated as CASSLTGVEDTQYF.

CDR3 residues: CASSQVVLAGRLEQYF. The CDR3 DNA is TGCGCCAGCAGCCAAGTTGTTCTAGCGGGGCGGCTCGAGCAGTACTTC. The V call is TRBV4-1, the J call TRBJ2-7, with TRBD2 matching over 9 bases. V shed 1 base and J 6 bases; nucleotides not matched to a gene: 10. The germline V gene has CDR1 MGHRA and CDR2 YSYEKL. The CDR3 contains 16 residues.

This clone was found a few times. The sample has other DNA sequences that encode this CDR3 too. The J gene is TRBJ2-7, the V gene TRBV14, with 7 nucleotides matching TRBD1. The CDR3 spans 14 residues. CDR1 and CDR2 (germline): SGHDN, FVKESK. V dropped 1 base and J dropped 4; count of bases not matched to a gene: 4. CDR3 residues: CASSQGQGGYEQYF. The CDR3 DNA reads TGTGCCAGCAGCCAAGGACAGGGTGGATACGAGCAGTACTTC.

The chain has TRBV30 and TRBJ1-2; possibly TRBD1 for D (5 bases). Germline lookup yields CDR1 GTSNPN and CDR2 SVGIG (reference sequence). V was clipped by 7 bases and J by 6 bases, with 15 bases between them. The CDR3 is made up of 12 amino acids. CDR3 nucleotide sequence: TGTGCCTTAAAAGGGGTCCTGGATGGCTACACCTTC. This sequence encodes CALKGVLDGYTF.

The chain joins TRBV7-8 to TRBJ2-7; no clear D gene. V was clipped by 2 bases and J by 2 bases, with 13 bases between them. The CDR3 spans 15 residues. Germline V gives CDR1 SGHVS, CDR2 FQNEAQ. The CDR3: CASSLITPGAYEQYF. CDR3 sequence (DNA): TGTGCCAGCAGCTTAATCACCCCCGGAGCCTACGAGCAGTACTTC. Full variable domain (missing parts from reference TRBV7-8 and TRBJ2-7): GAGVSQSPRYKVAKRGQDVALRCDPISGHVSLFWYQQALGQGPEFLTYFQNEAQLDKSGLPSDRFFAERPEGSVSTLKIQRTQQEDSAVYLCASSLITPGAYEQYFGPGTRLTVT.

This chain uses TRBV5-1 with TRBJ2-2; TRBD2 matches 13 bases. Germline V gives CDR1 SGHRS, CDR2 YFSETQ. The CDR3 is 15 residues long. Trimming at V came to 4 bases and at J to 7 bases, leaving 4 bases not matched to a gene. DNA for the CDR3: TGCGCCAGCAGCCGAGGACTAGCGGGAGACGGGGAGCTGTTTTTT. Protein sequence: CASSRGLAGDGELFF.

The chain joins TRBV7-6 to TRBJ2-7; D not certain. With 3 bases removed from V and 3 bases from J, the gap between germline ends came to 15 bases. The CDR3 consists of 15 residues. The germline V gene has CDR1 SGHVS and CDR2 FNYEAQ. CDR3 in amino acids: CASSFGPNYGYEQYF. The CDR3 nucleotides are TGTGCCAGCAGCTTTGGGCCCAATTACGGCTACGAGCAGTACTTC.

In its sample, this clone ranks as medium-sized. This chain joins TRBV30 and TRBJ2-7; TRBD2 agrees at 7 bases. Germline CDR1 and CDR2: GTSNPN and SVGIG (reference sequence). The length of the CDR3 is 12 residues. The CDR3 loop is CAVQGAGEVQYF. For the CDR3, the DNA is TGTGCAGTTCAAGGGGCGGGAGAGGTGCAGTACTTC.

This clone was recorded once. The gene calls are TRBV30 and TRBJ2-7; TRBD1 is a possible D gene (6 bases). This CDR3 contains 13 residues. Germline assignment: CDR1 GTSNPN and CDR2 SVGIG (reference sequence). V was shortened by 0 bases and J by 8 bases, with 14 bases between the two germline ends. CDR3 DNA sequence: TGTGCCTGGAGTGTTGGGACACGATTCCAGCAGTACTTC. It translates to CAWSVGTRFQQYF.

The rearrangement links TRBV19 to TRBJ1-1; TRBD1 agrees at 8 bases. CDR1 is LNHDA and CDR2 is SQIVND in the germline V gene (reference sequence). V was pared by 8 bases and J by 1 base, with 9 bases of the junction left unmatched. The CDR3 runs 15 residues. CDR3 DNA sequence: TGTGCCAGTTCTAGCAGGGGGCTAGAGAACACTGAAGCTTTCTTT. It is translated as CASSSRGLENTEAFF.

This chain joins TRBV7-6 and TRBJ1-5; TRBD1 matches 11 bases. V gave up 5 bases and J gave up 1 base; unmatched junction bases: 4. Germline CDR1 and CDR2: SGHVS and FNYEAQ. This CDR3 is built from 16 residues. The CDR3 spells CASSPDRGQSNQPQHF. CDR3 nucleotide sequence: TGTGCCAGCAGCCCGGACAGGGGGCAGAGCAATCAGCCCCAGCATTTT.

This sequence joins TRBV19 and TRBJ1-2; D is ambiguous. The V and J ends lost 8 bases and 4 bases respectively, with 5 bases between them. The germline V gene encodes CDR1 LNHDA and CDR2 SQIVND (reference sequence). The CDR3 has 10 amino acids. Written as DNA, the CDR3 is TGTGCCAGTTTTCTCTATGGCTACACCTTC. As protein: CASFLYGYTF.

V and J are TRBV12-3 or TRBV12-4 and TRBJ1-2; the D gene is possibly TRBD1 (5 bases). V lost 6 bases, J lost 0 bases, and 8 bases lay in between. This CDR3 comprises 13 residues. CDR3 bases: TGTGCCAGCAGGCCGACAGCTAACTATGGCTACACCTTC. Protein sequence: CASRPTANYGYTF.

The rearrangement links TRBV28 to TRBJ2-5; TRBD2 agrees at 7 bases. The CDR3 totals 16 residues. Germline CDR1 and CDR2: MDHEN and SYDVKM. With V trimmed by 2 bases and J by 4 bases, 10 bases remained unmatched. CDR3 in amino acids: CASSLPRGGTSETQYF. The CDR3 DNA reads TGTGCCAGCAGTTTACCCCGGGGAGGGACGTCAGAGACCCAGTACTTC. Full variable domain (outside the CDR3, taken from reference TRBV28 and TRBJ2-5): DVKVTQSSRYLVKRTGEKVFLECVQDMDHENMFWYRQDPGLGLRLIYFSYDVKMKEKGDIPEGYSVSREKKERFSLILESASTNQTSMYLCASSLPRGGTSETQYFGPGTRLLVL.

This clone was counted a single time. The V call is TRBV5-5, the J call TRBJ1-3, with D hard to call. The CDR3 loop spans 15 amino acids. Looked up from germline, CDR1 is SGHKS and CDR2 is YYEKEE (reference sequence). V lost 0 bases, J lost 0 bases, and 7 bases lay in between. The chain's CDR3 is CASSLEPRSGNTIYF. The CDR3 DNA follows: TGTGCCAGCAGCTTGGAACCGCGCTCTGGAAACACCATATATTTT.

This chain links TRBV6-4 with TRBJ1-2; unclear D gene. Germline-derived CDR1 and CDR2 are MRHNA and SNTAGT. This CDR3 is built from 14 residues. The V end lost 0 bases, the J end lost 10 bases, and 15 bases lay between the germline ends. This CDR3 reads CASSDSSMGRSYTF. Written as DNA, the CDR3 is TGTGCCAGCAGTGACTCGAGCATGGGCAGGTCCTACACCTTC.

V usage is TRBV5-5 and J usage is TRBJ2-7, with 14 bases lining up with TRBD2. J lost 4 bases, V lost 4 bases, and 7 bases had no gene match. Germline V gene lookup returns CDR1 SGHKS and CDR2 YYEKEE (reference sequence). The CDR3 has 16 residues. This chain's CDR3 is CASSKGLAGVGYEQYF. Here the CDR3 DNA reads TGTGCCAGCAGCAAGGGACTAGCGGGAGTAGGGTACGAGCAGTACTTC.

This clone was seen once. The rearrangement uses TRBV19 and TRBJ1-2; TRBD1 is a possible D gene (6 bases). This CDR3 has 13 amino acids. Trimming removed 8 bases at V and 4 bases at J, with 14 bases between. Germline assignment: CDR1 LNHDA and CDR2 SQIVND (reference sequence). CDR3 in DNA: TGTGCCAGTGCCACAGGGTTCGGCTATGGCTACACCTTC. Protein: CASATGFGYGYTF.

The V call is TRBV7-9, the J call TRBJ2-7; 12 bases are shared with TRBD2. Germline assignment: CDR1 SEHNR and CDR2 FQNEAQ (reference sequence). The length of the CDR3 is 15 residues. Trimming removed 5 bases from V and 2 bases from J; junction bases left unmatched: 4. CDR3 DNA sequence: TGTGCCAGCAGCACGAGACTAGCGGGAGCCTACGAGCAGTACTTC. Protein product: CASSTRLAGAYEQYF.